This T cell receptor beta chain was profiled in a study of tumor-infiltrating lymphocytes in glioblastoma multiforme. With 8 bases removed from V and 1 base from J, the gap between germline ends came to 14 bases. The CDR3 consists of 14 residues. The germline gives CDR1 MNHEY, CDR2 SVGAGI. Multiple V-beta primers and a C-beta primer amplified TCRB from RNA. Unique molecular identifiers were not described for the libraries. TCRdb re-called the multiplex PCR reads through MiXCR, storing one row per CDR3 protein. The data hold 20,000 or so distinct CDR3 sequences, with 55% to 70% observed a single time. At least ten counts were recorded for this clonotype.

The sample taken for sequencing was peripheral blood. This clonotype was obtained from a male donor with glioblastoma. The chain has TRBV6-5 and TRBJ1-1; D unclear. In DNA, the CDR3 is TGTGCCAGCGGACCCTATCGGGAGAACACTGAAGCTTTCTTT. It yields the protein CASGPYRENTEAFF.